A single sample gave rise to the 2 T cell receptor beta chains below, sequenced in a study of cytomegalovirus exposure and HLA in healthy donors. Primers for the PCR totalled 60 Vbeta and 13 Jbeta. Some clones are missing from TCRdb's copy, which holds only in-frame ones; the method was immunoSEQ multiplex PCR. The profile shows roughly 200,000 clones, about 83% of them singletons. The specimen sequenced was PBMCs. The receptors stem from a female donor in good health and CMV-seronegative.

The V and J genes are TRBV18 and TRBJ1-4, with unresolved D. V was cut by 1 base and J by 8 bases, with 8 bases left in between. Per the germline V gene, CDR1 is KGHSH and CDR2 is LQKENI. The CDR3 loop spans 13 amino acids. DNA of the CDR3: TGTGCCAGCTCACCACGGGCCGGAGAAAAACTGTTTTTT. Amino acid sequence: CASSPRAGEKLFF.

This rearrangement joins TRBV19 to TRBJ1-6; tentative D call: TRBD1 (5 bases). This CDR3 comprises 15 residues. Germline-derived CDR1 and CDR2 are LNHDA and SQIVND (reference sequence). Trimming removed 5 bases from V and 4 bases from J, with 12 bases in between. Here the CDR3 reads CASSPGNLYNSPLHF. The CDR3, as DNA: TGTGCCAGTAGTCCAGGGAACCTTTATAATTCACCCCTCCACTTT. Variable domain in full (rest from reference TRBV19 and TRBJ1-6): DGGITQSPKYLFRKEGQNVTLSCEQNLNHDAMYWYRQDPGQGLRLIYYSQIVNDFQKGDIAEGYSVSREKKESFPLTVTSAQKNPTAFYLCASSPGNLYNSPLHFGNGTRLTVT.